The 9 T cell receptor beta chains in this list originate from one sample, sequenced in a study of T cells in Graves' hyperthyroidism and ophthalmopathy (dated by TCRdb to between 2018 and 2020). The library was built by means of multiplex PCR. Data came from an Illumina HiSeq 2000. Amplification of TCR beta CDR3 regions was carried out from RNA transcripts. The TCR CDR3 was subjected to a first round of RT-PCR using the HTBI primer set and the Qiagen OneStep RT-PCR kit. Using fastp trimming at Q25 and MiXCR clonotype assembly, TCRdb reanalyzed the public sequencing data and kept in-frame beta chains. A single entry per CDR3 protein holds the most common genes and DNA from its merged rows. For this sample the table gives hundreds of thousands of distinct CDR3 sequences, of which over 35% were detected only once. Jointly, the top ten make up around 10% of the sample. Sequenced input: blood. These receptor sequences come from a man aged 18 to 29 with Graves' hyperthyroidism.

This clonotype has only a few counts. The gene calls are TRBV20-1 and TRBJ2-6; D is ambiguous. The V gene's germline CDR1 is DFQATT and CDR2 SNEGSKA (reference sequence). V was cut by 2 bases and J by 0 bases, with 5 bases left in between. This CDR3 has 14 residues. The CDR3 bases are TGCAGTGCTAGACGCGGCTCTGGGGCCAACGTCCTGACTTTC. Its translation is CSARRGSGANVLTF.

This clonotype appeared many times. The chain is built from TRBV7-2 and TRBJ1-2; no clear D. The CDR3 runs 13 residues. In germline, CDR1 is SGHTA, CDR2 FQGNSA. Trimming removed 6 bases at V and 8 bases at J, with 16 bases between. The CDR3 DNA sequence: TGTGCCAGCAGAGAAGGGTCTAGCAGGGGCTACACCTTC. Protein product: CASREGSSRGYTF.

Details on this clonotype: A read error may explain this, as a much larger clone is one base away. The chain employs TRBV2 and TRBJ2-5, with unresolved D. Germline V gene data show CDR1 as SNHLY and CDR2 as FYNNEI. Trimming pared 7 bases from V and 4 bases from J, leaving 10 bases between. CDR3 length equals 12 residues. The CDR3 DNA sequence: TGTGCCAGCAATTCGAGAGCAGAGACCCAGTACTTC. This translates into CASNSRAETQYF. Drawing the rest from reference TRBV2 and TRBJ2-5, the complete variable domain is EPEVTQTPSHQVTQMGQEVILRCVPISNHLYFYWYRQILGQKVEFLVSFYNNEISEKSEIFDDQFSVERPDGSNFTLKIRSTKLEDSAMYFCASNSRAETQYFGPGTRLLVL.

The V gene is TRBV7-9, the J gene TRBJ1-3, with a weak D call TRBD1 (6 bases). The CDR3 consists of 17 residues. The germline gives CDR1 SEHNR, CDR2 FQNEAQ (reference sequence). V was cut by 2 bases and J by 0 bases, with 14 bases left in between. The chain's CDR3 is CASSLFQGIPSGNTIYF. The CDR3 nucleotides read TGTGCCAGCAGCTTATTTCAGGGGATACCCTCTGGAAACACCATATATTTT. Looking up the rest from reference TRBV7-9 and TRBJ1-3 gives the full variable domain: DTGVSQNPRHKITKRGQNVTFRCDPISEHNRLYWYRQTLGQGPEFLTYFQNEAQLEKSRLLSDRFSAERPKGSFSTLEIQRTEQGDSAMYLCASSLFQGIPSGNTIYFGEGSWLTVV.

V gene TRBV7-2 combines with J gene TRBJ2-7; 7 bases agree with TRBD1. With 6 bases clipped from V and 4 bases from J, the junction kept 12 bases outside the gene matches. CDR3 length: 15 amino acids. The germline V gene has CDR1 SGHTA and CDR2 FQGNSA. For the CDR3, the DNA is TGTGCCAGCAGTTACTCCCGGGACAGTAGATACGAGCAGTACTTC. The encoded protein is CASSYSRDSRYEQYF.

The chain recombines TRBV7-9 with TRBJ2-5; D might be TRBD2 (5 bases). The ends were cut back, 6 bases at V and 4 bases at J, with 15 bases in the middle. The V gene's germline CDR1 is SEHNR and CDR2 FQNEAQ (reference sequence). This CDR3 spans 14 amino acids. The CDR3 region has the DNA TGTGCCAGCAGTTCGGTGGGGAGTGGAGAGACCCAGTACTTC. Translation: CASSSVGSGETQYF.

There are many counts of this clonotype. V gene TRBV20-1 combines with J gene TRBJ1-5, with D perhaps matching TRBD1 (6 bases). The ends were cut back, 4 bases at V and 4 bases at J, with 11 bases in the middle. The CDR3 has 13 residues. Germline lookup yields CDR1 DFQATT and CDR2 SNEGSKA (reference sequence). The CDR3 protein is CSAKGEGNQPQHF. CDR3 DNA: TGCAGTGCTAAGGGGGAGGGGAATCAGCCCCAGCATTTT.

The genes are TRBV14 and TRBJ1-3, with D possibly matching TRBD1 (6 bases). Germline CDR1 reads SGHDN; CDR2 reads FVKESK. This CDR3 contains 16 residues. Deletions cut 7 bases from V and 0 bases from J, with 16 bases between. CDR3 bases: TGTGCCAGCAAGGGGGGGGACGGAATCTCTGGAAACACCATATATTTT. This sequence encodes CASKGGDGISGNTIYF.

The CDR3, as DNA: TGTGCCAGCACCGACGGCCCCCTCCTCGAGCAGTACTTC. Translation gives CASTDGPLLEQYF. The rearrangement uses TRBV12-3 or TRBV12-4 and TRBJ2-7; the D is unclear. Deletions cut 7 bases from V and 6 bases from J, with 16 bases between. CDR3 length: 13 residues.